This is a list of T cell receptor beta chains from one sample in a study of blood T cell repertoires in COVID-19. The protocol was immunoSEQ multiplex PCR, while the TCRdb copy is restricted to in-frame clones and leaves out a portion. This sample carries 170,000 or so clones, about 86% of them seen once, and the ten largest clones take 7%. Input material: peripheral blood. Receptors originate from a man over 45 with active or convalescent COVID-19. Each CDR3 is given with its conserved first and last residue. A D gene is named only where the DNA matches it firmly. Size tells how often a clone was seen (once, few, many) or the class of an expanded clone, and some rows leave it out.

v_call	j_call	clone_size	d_call	cdr3_nt	cdr3_aa
TRBV5-1	TRBJ1-1	NA	TRBD1	TGCGCCAGCAGCCACGACAGGGCCAACACTGAAGCTTTCTTT	CASSHDRANTEAFF
TRBV7-9	TRBJ2-1	NA	TRBD1	TGTGCCAGCAGCTTAGCACAGGGGGCTTGGAATGAGCAGTTCTTC	CASSLAQGAWNEQFF
TRBV5-1	TRBJ2-7	few	TRBD1	TGCGCCAGCAGGACAGGGCCCTTAGGGGAGCAGTACTTC	CASRTGPLGEQYF
TRBV5-1	TRBJ1-4	NA	NA	TGCGCCAGCAGCTCCCAGGGTTCTAATGAAAAACTGTTTTTT	CASSSQGSNEKLFF
TRBV7-2	TRBJ1-6	NA	TRBD1	TGTGCCAGCAGCCAAGCCAGGACAGGGTATTCACCCCTCCACTTT	CASSQARTGYSPLHF
TRBV15	TRBJ2-2	NA	NA	TGTGCCACCAGCAGAGACGGGAACACCGGGGAGCTGTTTTTT	CATSRDGNTGELFF
TRBV2	TRBJ2-7	NA	NA	TGTGCCAGCAAACCCCTCGAAGGGGGCTCCTACGAGCAGTACTTC	CASKPLEGGSYEQYF
TRBV11-2	TRBJ1-2	once	TRBD1	TGTGCCAGCAGGGGACAGTTCTATGGCTACACCTTC	CASRGQFYGYTF
TRBV27	TRBJ1-1	NA	TRBD1	TGTGCCAGTTCCCCACCGCAGGGGGGCACTGAAGCTTTCTTT	CASSPPQGGTEAFF
TRBV7-9	TRBJ1-1	NA	TRBD1	TGTGCCAGCAGCTGGACAGGGGGGAACACTGAAGCTTTCTTT	CASSWTGGNTEAFF
TRBV7-8	TRBJ2-6	NA	NA	TGTGCCAGCCAGCCAGGGGTTAGGTCAGGGGCCAACGTCCTGACTTTC	CASQPGVRSGANVLTF
TRBV5-1	TRBJ2-7	NA	NA	TGCGCCAGCAGCTTGGATGCAGCGTTCGAGCAGTACTTC	CASSLDAAFEQYF
TRBV2	TRBJ2-5	NA	TRBD1	TGTGCCAGCAACAAAGACAGGGGGAGTAATTCGGTGCAAGAGACCCAGTACTTC	CASNKDRGSNSVQETQYF
TRBV4-3	TRBJ1-4	NA	TRBD1	TGCGCCAGCAGCCAAGATAATGAATATGGGACAGGGGGCATTGAAGATGAAAAACTGTTTTTT	CASSQDNEYGTGGIEDEKLFF
TRBV6-2/TRBV6-3	TRBJ1-5	NA	NA	TGTGCCAGCAGTAAACGCCTCAGGAGCAATCAGCCCCAGCATTTT	CASSKRLRSNQPQHF
TRBV21-1	TRBJ1-5	few	NA	TGTGCCAGCAGCAAAAGGACAGGGGGGGATAGCAATCAGCCCCAGCATTTT	CASSKRTGGDSNQPQHF
TRBV2	TRBJ1-3	NA	NA	TGTGCCAGCAGTGAAGCGTTGCTAACCGGGGTCAGGAACTCTGGAAACACCATATATTTT	CASSEALLTGVRNSGNTIYF
TRBV5-4	TRBJ1-6	once	NA	TGTGCCAGCAGCTTTATTGACATCCCGAATTCACCCCTCCACTTT	CASSFIDIPNSPLHF
TRBV18	TRBJ2-2	once	NA	TGTGCCAGCTCACCCTCCACCGGGGAGCTGTTTTTT	CASSPSTGELFF
TRBV5-6	TRBJ2-7	NA	TRBD1	TGTGCCAGCAGCTTGGGGCGGACAGGGTACGAGCAGTACTTC	CASSLGRTGYEQYF
TRBV2	TRBJ2-5	NA	TRBD1	TGTGCCAGCAGTGAAAGTTCGTCCGGACAGGGGCAAGAGACCCAGTACTTC	CASSESSSGQGQETQYF
TRBV5-4	TRBJ1-3	NA	NA	TGTGCCAGCAGCTCGGTGCGGGGGGCCTCTGGAAACACCATATATTTT	CASSSVRGASGNTIYF
TRBV9	TRBJ2-3	NA	NA	TGTGCCAGCAGCGGCTCCGGGAGCCAAGCAGATACGCAGTATTTT	CASSGSGSQADTQYF
TRBV4-2	TRBJ2-2	NA	TRBD2	TGTGCCAGCAGCCAAGATTCAGCGGGGGGGCGCACCGGGGAGCTGTTTTTT	CASSQDSAGGRTGELFF
TRBV4-1	TRBJ2-4	NA	TRBD2	TGCGCCAGCAGCCAAGATCCCGCTAGCGGGAGGGTAAACATTCAGTACTTC	CASSQDPASGRVNIQYF
TRBV29-1	TRBJ1-2	NA	NA	TGCAGCGTTGACGGGGGGCGTAGGGATGGCTACACCTTC	CSVDGGRRDGYTF
TRBV7-9	TRBJ1-5	NA	TRBD1	TGTGCCAGCAGCAGAGGACAGGGCCGTAATCAGCCCCAGCATTTT	CASSRGQGRNQPQHF
TRBV24-1	TRBJ1-5	NA	NA	TGTGCCACCTCCCGGGGTAATCAGCCCCAGCATTTT	CATSRGNQPQHF
TRBV19	TRBJ2-5	NA	TRBD1	TGTGCCAGTAGTAGGGACAGGGAAGAGACCCAGTACTTC	CASSRDREETQYF
TRBV7-2	TRBJ1-5	NA	NA	TGTGCCAGCAGCCCGCGGGGAATCAAGCCCCAGCATTTT	CASSPRGIKPQHF
TRBV9	TRBJ1-3	NA	NA	TGTGCCAGCAGCCCAGGGTCTGGAAACACCATATATTTT	CASSPGSGNTIYF
TRBV7-2	TRBJ1-2	NA	NA	TGTGCCAGCAGCCCCCCACATGCGGATGGCTACACCTTC	CASSPPHADGYTF
TRBV2	TRBJ2-5	NA	TRBD2	TGTGCCAGCACTGAAGGGACTAGCGGGGGGGCAGCCCAGTACTTC	CASTEGTSGGAAQYF
TRBV4-1	TRBJ2-1	NA	TRBD1	TGCGCCAGCAGCCATCCACCCCTCCAGGACAGGGGAAAGGGGTCCTACAATGAGCAGTTCTTC	CASSHPPLQDRGKGSYNEQFF
TRBV27	TRBJ1-6	NA	TRBD1	TGTGCCAGCAGCCTCGGTGGGGGACAGGGGGTCCCCCTCCACTTT	CASSLGGGQGVPLHF
TRBV6-5	TRBJ2-3	NA	TRBD2	TGTGCCAGCAGTTATCGGACTAGCGGGGGAGATACGCAGTATTTT	CASSYRTSGGDTQYF
TRBV7-3	TRBJ2-2	NA	NA	TGTGCCAGCAGCTTGACGGGGGAAAACACCGGGGAGCTGTTTTTT	CASSLTGENTGELFF
TRBV5-1	TRBJ1-1	NA	NA	TGCGCCAGCAGCTTGGGGGCCCCAGGCACAGGGTTCCACACTGAAGCTTTCTTT	CASSLGAPGTGFHTEAFF
TRBV2	TRBJ2-5	once	NA	TGTGCCAGCAGTGAAGGGGTCTTTTCAGAGCGTAACTTC	CASSEGVFSERNF